The rows below give T cell receptor beta chains drawn from one sample of a study of T-cell reconstitution after alpha-beta-depleted transplantation in children. TCRdb used MiXCR to reprocess the PCR reads, holding one entry per CDR3 protein. The sample carries 250,000 to 300,000 distinct CDR3 sequences, over 7% recorded once. Sample: peripheral blood, taken 360 days after TCRalphabeta/CD19-depleted stem cell transplant. The receptors originated from a female patient aged 2 to 10 who had a stem cell transplant for Fanconi anemia, so the T cells may come from the graft donor. Both conserved end residues are part of each CDR3. D genes are given only for firm matches. The listing skips clone size in some rows; elsewhere it reads once, few, many or a size class.

v_gene	j_gene	abundance	d_gene	CDR3aa	CDR3nt
TRBV28	TRBJ1-1	.	.	CASSRSFRAGAFF	TGTGCCAGCAGCCGAAGTTTCCGCGCCGGAGCTTTCTTT
TRBV5-1	TRBJ2-3	many	TRBD2	CASVRDYHTDTQYF	TGCGCCAGCGTCCGGGACTATCACACAGATACGCAGTATTTT
TRBV20-1	TRBJ1-6	many	TRBD1	CSARGQGVPYNSPLHF	TGCAGTGCTAGGGGACAGGGGGTCCCGTATAATTCACCCCTCCACTTT
TRBV20-1	TRBJ2-3	many	.	CSAKGPGGDTQYF	TGCAGTGCCAAGGGACCCGGAGGAGATACGCAGTATTTT
TRBV10-3	TRBJ2-5	many	.	CAISEPGSVGWETQYF	TGTGCCATCAGTGAGCCCGGATCTGTGGGGTGGGAGACCCAGTACTTC
TRBV5-1	TRBJ2-2	many	.	CASSFSGPPNTGELFF	TGCGCCAGCAGCTTTTCAGGGCCCCCGAACACCGGGGAGCTGTTTTTT
TRBV27	TRBJ1-2	few	TRBD1	CASRTNRGGSYGYTF	TGTGCCAGCAGAACTAACAGGGGAGGGAGCTATGGCTACACCTTC
TRBV20-1	TRBJ1-5	few	TRBD1	CSARGDRAKGPQHF	TGCAGTGCTAGAGGGGACAGGGCAAAAGGGCCCCAGCATTTT
TRBV12-3/TRBV12-4	TRBJ1-2	many	TRBD1	CASSEDRDRGYTF	TGTGCCAGCAGTGAGGACAGGGATAGGGGCTACACCTTC
TRBV12-3/TRBV12-4	TRBJ1-1	many	.	CASSKPGRYTEAFF	TGTGCCAGCAGTAAGCCGGGACGGTACACTGAAGCTTTCTTT
TRBV5-1	TRBJ2-7	many	.	CASSPGDRAPSYEQYF	TGCGCCAGCAGCCCCGGTGACAGAGCCCCCTCCTACGAGCAGTACTTC
TRBV15	TRBJ1-5	many	.	CATSRDRGLSQPQHF	TGTGCCACCAGCAGAGATCGGGGGTTAAGTCAGCCCCAGCATTTT
TRBV25-1	TRBJ2-7	many	.	CASTGLYEQYF	TGTGCCAGCACCGGACTCTACGAGCAGTACTTC
TRBV28	TRBJ2-7	many	TRBD2	CASSLWSGGQEYEQYF	TGTGCCAGCAGTTTATGGTCGGGGGGGCAGGAATACGAGCAGTACTTC
TRBV7-6	TRBJ2-7	few	TRBD2	CASSSIAGGPYEQYF	TGTGCCAGCAGCTCCATAGCGGGAGGGCCCTACGAGCAGTACTTC
TRBV9	TRBJ1-1	many	.	CASSVLVEGEAFF	TGTGCCAGCAGCGTCCTTGTCGAGGGTGAAGCTTTCTTT
TRBV20-1	TRBJ1-2	many	.	CSASRTATYGYTF	TGCAGTGCTAGCAGGACAGCCACTTATGGCTACACCTTC
TRBV3-1	TRBJ2-2	few	TRBD2	CASSQVAGVSGELFF	TGTGCCAGCAGCCAAGTAGCGGGCGTGTCGGGGGAGCTGTTTTTT
TRBV20-1	TRBJ1-1	.	.	CSASASLKTEAFF	TGCAGTGCTAGTGCCAGCTTAAAAACTGAAGCTTTCTTT
TRBV5-5	TRBJ2-1	many	.	CASSLGLGPHGEQFF	TGTGCCAGCAGCTTGGGGTTGGGACCTCATGGTGAGCAGTTCTTC
TRBV24-1	TRBJ2-2	many	TRBD1	CATSDVGTAQNTGELFF	TGTGCCACCAGTGATGTCGGGACAGCCCAAAACACCGGGGAGCTGTTTTTT
TRBV7-2	TRBJ1-3	.	.	CASSDTLSGNTIYF	TGTGCCAGCAGCGACACGCTCTCTGGAAACACCATATATTTT
TRBV28	TRBJ2-4	many	TRBD2	CASSSGTSGSWVTKNIQYF	TGTGCCAGCAGTTCCGGGACTAGCGGGAGTTGGGTTACCAAAAACATTCAGTACTTC
TRBV4-2	TRBJ2-5	.	.	CASSQASRGGSTETQYF	TGTGCCAGCAGCCAAGCTTCGAGGGGAGGATCCACAGAGACCCAGTACTTC
TRBV28	TRBJ1-2	many	.	CASSLDPVYGYTF	TGTGCCAGCAGTTTAGACCCAGTCTATGGCTACACCTTC
TRBV7-9	TRBJ2-1	few	.	CASSPTHGSSYNEQFF	TGTGCCAGCAGCCCCACCCACGGAAGCTCCTACAATGAGCAGTTCTTC
TRBV2	TRBJ1-4	.	TRBD1	CASNGDRGNEKLFF	TGTGCCAGCAACGGGGACAGAGGGAATGAAAAACTGTTTTTT
TRBV28	TRBJ1-2	many	.	CASSSIHRVSPSNYGYTF	TGTGCCAGCAGTTCCATCCACAGGGTTAGCCCGTCTAACTATGGCTACACCTTC
TRBV6-5	TRBJ1-2	many	.	CATRGQGGYTF	TGTGCCACGCGAGGGCAGGGTGGCTACACCTTC
TRBV20-1	TRBJ2-7	many	.	CSASGDNEQYF	TGCAGTGCGAGCGGGGACAACGAGCAGTACTTC
TRBV13	TRBJ2-5	.	.	CASSLDRTYQETQYF	TGTGCCAGCAGCTTAGATCGGACCTATCAAGAGACCCAGTACTTC
TRBV12-3/TRBV12-4	TRBJ2-6	many	.	CASSFGRRVPSGANVLTF	TGTGCCAGCAGTTTTGGTAGGAGAGTCCCCTCTGGGGCCAACGTCCTGACTTTC
TRBV5-6	TRBJ2-1	many	.	CASSPQDQFNEQFF	TGTGCCAGCAGCCCGCAGGACCAATTCAATGAGCAGTTCTTC
TRBV6-5	TRBJ2-1	many	.	CASTHGDEQFF	TGTGCCAGCACCCACGGCGATGAGCAGTTCTTC
TRBV19	TRBJ1-5	.	TRBD1	CASNPGGTVFQPQHF	TGTGCCAGTAATCCAGGGGGGACAGTTTTTCAGCCCCAGCATTTT
TRBV5-1	TRBJ1-1	.	.	CASSLRTAVENTEAFF	TGCGCCAGCAGCTTGCGGACAGCCGTAGAGAACACTGAAGCTTTCTTT
TRBV6-5	TRBJ2-1	many	.	CASDLNRQFF	TGTGCCAGCGACCTTAACCGGCAGTTCTTC
TRBV5-5	TRBJ1-2	.	.	CASSPTATDVYGYTF	TGTGCCAGCAGTCCCACAGCAACCGACGTCTATGGCTACACCTTC
TRBV24-1	TRBJ1-5	.	TRBD1	CATSEGTGSGQPQHF	TGTGCCACCAGTGAGGGGACAGGGAGTGGCCAGCCCCAGCATTTT
TRBV20-1	TRBJ2-5	many	.	CSARDRWWGDQETQYF	TGCAGTGCTAGAGATCGGTGGTGGGGGGATCAAGAGACCCAGTACTTC
TRBV29-1	TRBJ2-5	many	.	CSRSGPGETQYF	TGCAGCCGCTCGGGTCCGGGAGAGACCCAGTACTTC
TRBV11-2	TRBJ2-7	few	.	CASEVRRGQGSYEQYF	TGTGCCAGCGAGGTTAGGCGGGGGCAGGGCTCCTACGAGCAGTACTTC
TRBV10-2	TRBJ2-3	many	.	CASSEGATDTQYF	TGCGCCAGCAGTGAGGGAGCGACAGATACGCAGTATTTT
TRBV5-1	TRBJ1-1	many	.	CASSLGFGGNTEAFF	TGTGCCAGCAGCTTAGGGTTTGGGGGTAACACTGAAGCTTTCTTT
TRBV12-3/TRBV12-4	TRBJ2-3	many	TRBD1	CASSRDRAILTDTQYF	TGTGCCAGCAGTCGGGACAGGGCAATTCTCACAGATACGCAGTATTTT